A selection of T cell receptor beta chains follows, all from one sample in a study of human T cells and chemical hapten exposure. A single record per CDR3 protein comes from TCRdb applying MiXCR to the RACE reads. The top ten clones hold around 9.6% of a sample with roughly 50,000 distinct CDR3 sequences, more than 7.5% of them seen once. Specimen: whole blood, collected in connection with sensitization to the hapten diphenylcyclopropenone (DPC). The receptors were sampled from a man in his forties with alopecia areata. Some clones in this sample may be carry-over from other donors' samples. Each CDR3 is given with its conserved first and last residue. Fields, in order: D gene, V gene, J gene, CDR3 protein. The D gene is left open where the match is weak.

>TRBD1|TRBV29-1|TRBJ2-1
CSGTTGGGEKGEQFF
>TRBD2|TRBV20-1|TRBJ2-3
CSAGPSGTSGRGTQYF
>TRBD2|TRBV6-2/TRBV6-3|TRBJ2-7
CASSYGAGTSGRIEYF
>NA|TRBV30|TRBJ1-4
CAWSLDSATNEKLFF
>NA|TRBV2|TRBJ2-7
CASSSTPSYEQYF
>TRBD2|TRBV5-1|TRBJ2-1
CASSFLGSGGSKNEQFF
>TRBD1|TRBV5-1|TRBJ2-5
CASSRRTGGELETQYF
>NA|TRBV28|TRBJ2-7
CASRKEWYEQYF
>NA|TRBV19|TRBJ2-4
CASRSIAKNIQYF
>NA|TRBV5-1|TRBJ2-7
CASSGARTGFYEQYF
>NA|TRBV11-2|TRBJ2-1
CASSLVRNEQFF
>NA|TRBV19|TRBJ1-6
CASSTGVDNSPLHF
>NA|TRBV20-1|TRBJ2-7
CSAAPLTVSSYEQYF
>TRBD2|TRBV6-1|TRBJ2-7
CASSGTSGTTGYEQYF
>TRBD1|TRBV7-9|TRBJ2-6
CASSLGVLGQTHHGANVLTF
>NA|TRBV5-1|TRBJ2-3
CASSLGSYTDTQYF
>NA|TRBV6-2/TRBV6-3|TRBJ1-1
CASSWTVQNTEAFF
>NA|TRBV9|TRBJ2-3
CASSVEGVYTDTQYF
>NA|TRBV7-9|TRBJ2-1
CASSLVVTARTNEQFF
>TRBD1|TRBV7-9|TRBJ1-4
CASSYLDRGEKLFF
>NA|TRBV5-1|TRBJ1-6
CASSLSGLGNSPLHF
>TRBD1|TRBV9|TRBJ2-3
CASSVLGQGTDTQYF
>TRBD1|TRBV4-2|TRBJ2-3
CASSQNRGTGEDTQYF
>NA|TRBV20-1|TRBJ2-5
CSARDIGGWTQYF
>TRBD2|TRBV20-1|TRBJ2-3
CSASGRLAGIGDTQYF
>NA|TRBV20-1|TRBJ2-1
CSARDYNEQFF
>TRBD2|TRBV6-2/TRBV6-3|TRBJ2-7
CASSTYGTTPYEQYF
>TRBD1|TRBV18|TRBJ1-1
CASSQGQGVTEAFF
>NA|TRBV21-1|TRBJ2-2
CASSKIEPSTGELFF
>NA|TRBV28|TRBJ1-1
CASSGPMNTEAYF
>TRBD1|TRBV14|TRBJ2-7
CASSHRSGTGHYEQYF
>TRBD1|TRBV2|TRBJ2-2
CASSGQGAWTGELFF
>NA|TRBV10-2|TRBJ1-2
CASSDLRELDGYTF
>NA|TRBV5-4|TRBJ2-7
CASSLDMTSEQYF
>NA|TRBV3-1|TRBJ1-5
CASSHPGGQPQHF
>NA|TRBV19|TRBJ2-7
CASSITPLGTGAYEQYF
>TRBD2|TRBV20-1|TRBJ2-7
CSAISPSGRALEQYF
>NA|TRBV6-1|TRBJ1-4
CASRMGATNEKLFF
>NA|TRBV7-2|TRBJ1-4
CASSLGKTNEKLFF
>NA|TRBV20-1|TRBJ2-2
CSAAEGYTGELFF
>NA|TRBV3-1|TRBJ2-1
CASSQVDTSRADEQFF
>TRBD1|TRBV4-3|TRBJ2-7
CASSQRQGVYEQYF
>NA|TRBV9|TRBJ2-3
CASSAGPASTDTQYF
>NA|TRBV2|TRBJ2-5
CASSRRQLGSETQYF
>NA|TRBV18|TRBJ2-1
CASSRSNVSPEQFF
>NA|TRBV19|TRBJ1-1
CASSIDHNTEAFF